The 2 T cell receptor beta chains in this list originate from one sample, sequenced in a study of T-cell reconstitution after alpha-beta-depleted transplantation in children. Library preparation (for TCRbeta) was performed with unique molecular identifiers. TCRdb re-analysed the PCR reads in MiXCR, keeping a single row per CDR3 protein. Here the sample spans a few hundred thousand distinct CDR3 sequences, around 19% being singletons. The sequencing here drew on PBMCs from the stem cell graft donor, taken from the stem cell graft. The receptors stem from a human donor who donated a stem cell graft to a child with acute lymphoblastic leukemia.

This sequence joins TRBV20-1 and TRBJ2-1; D possibly corresponds to TRBD1 (6 bases). The germline V and J ends were trimmed by 3 bases and 6 bases, with 12 bases remaining between them. Germline V lookup: CDR1 DFQATT, CDR2 SNEGSKA (reference sequence). The CDR3 totals 13 residues. This chain's CDR3 is CSARRGLANEQFF. The CDR3 region has the DNA TGCAGTGCTAGGAGGGGGTTAGCCAATGAGCAGTTCTTC.

In its sample, this clonotype was seen many times. This rearrangement joins TRBV15 to TRBJ1-5, with D possibly TRBD1 on 6 matching bases. V lost 0 bases and J lost 4, with 13 bases in between. From germline, CDR1 is LNHNV and CDR2 YYDKDF (reference sequence). CDR3 length: 16 amino acids. The CDR3 reads CATSRDEQGWNQPQHF. The DNA for the CDR3 is TGTGCCACCAGCAGAGATGAACAGGGCTGGAATCAGCCCCAGCATTTT.